The source of this T cell receptor beta chain is a study of Tregs in tolerant kidney transplant recipients. Regarding the study as a whole: Few patients were studied, so findings need validation in larger groups. Biological reproducibility was not directly addressed, but technical replication error appeared minimal. Tregs expanded with activated donor B cells seemed most donor-specific.

Profiled with immunoSEQ multiplex PCR; TCRdb holds only in-frame clones, not every one. This table has some 69,000 clones, 84% appearing once. As for this clone: What it binds is not known.

CD4+CD25+CD127- Tregs, CD4+CD25- non-Tregs, CD4 and CD8 cells were sorted. J was trimmed by 4 bases and V by 8 bases; bases with no gene match: 7. Germline lookup yields CDR1 MNHNS and CDR2 SASEGT. This CDR3 comprises 13 residues. Sequencing used CD4+ T cells from blood. The receptor was isolated from a human donor in good health. This sequence joins TRBV6-1 and TRBJ1-1; 7 nucleotides match TRBD1. This CDR3 is CASRRQGITEAFF. CDR3 in DNA: TGTGCCAGCCGGAGACAGGGAATCACTGAAGCTTTCTTT.